The entry below gives a single T cell receptor beta chain sequence along with its context. This receptor's antigen is unknown. No base-level quality is on record; no much larger clone is a single base apart. The sample is drawn from a study of T cells in Graves' hyperthyroidism and ophthalmopathy (dated by TCRdb to about 2019). Describing the broader study: Peripheral blood was sampled at the time of initial diagnosis, prior to any treatment. Thyroid tissue and blood T-cell repertoires from several Graves' hyperthyroidism patients were also compared in the study. The paper describes TCR Vbeta CDR3 sequencing of more than 120 peripheral blood samples, made up of 43 ophthalmopathy patients, 70 to 75 hyperthyroidism patients and 17 progressor patients. To identify TCR V-J signatures that set the groups apart, the researchers used a discovery cohort of more than 95 patients, made up of around 40 with Graves' ophthalmopathy and 57 with stable Graves' hyperthyroidism. An independent validation cohort of about 20 hyperthyroidism patients and some 15 patients who later progressed to ophthalmopathy tested prospective prediction of ophthalmopathy. For training and testing, the 100 or so patients in the discovery cohort were randomly divided in a 7:3 ratio. After blood sampling, hyperthyroidism patients were treated with methimazole at a starting dose of 30 mg daily, and ophthalmopathy patients were treated with high-dose intravenous methylprednisolone. Broad study findings and their caveats: A model built on a 13 V-J signature distinguished ophthalmopathy from stable hyperthyroidism, reaching 87.88% sensitivity and around 81% specificity in cross-validation and 80%/75% in testing. Blood samples also contained most of the expanded thyroid clonotypes (frequency above 0.001), which suggests that blood repertoires may reflect thyroid immune responses. In validation, progression to ophthalmopathy was predicted by the model with around 71% sensitivity and around 76% specificity, a median of roughly six months before onset. Sample size was not statistically predetermined, and investigators were not blinded to group allocation.

Graves' hyperthyroidism was defined as stable when no progression to ophthalmopathy occurred over 18 months of follow-up. Hyperthyroidism patients were aged 18 to 65 years and newly diagnosed, with disease duration of less than 2 months. Exclusion was applied to patients with uncontrolled infections, other autoimmune diseases, pregnancy or lactation. Diagnoses were established on the basis of clinical symptoms, serum thyroxine and TRAb, thyroid ultrasound, and orbital computed tomography. Ficoll-Paque density gradient centrifugation was used to isolate PBMCs from under 11 ml of fresh peripheral blood. Trizol reagent was used to extract total RNA, and RNA quality was then checked on an Agilent 2100 Bioanalyzer. CDR1 and CDR2 (LNHDA, SQIVND) derive from the germline V gene (reference sequence). Including the terminal cysteine and phenylalanine, the CDR3 comprises 14 residues. Of all the DNA, just the CDR3 is kept, 42 bases in frame from base 1. The junction shows trimming of 1 base on V and 5 bases on J, plus 11 bases between the germline ends.

TCR beta CDR3 regions were amplified from RNA transcripts. The TCR CDR3 was subjected to a first round of RT-PCR using the HTBI primer set and the Qiagen OneStep RT-PCR kit. A second multiplex PCR round built the libraries, followed by size selection and purification. Paired-end sequencing of the libraries was performed with 100 bp reads on an Illumina HiSeq2000. The published analysis was carried out like this. SOAPnuke was used to process the raw data, throwing out any read that contained adapters or uncalled bases, had a mean Phred below 15, or lacked an exact constant-primer or identifier match. High-quality paired reads were merged with COPE v1.2.5, and unique nucleotide sequences were defined as clonotypes. Clonotypes were aligned to IMGT TRBV, TRBD and TRBJ reference segments using MiTCR v1.1. Only V-J combinations with frequency above 0.0001, covering 98% to 99.2% of repertoires, were analysed. The TCS score was defined as the ratio of F50 (clonal expansion) to E x V (chaos), calculated using BLOSUM62-based TCRdist between CDR3 peptides within each V-J. Welch's t-statistics and random forest reduced just over 500 V-J features to about 13, which were used in a naive Bayes classifier (R e1071). TCRdb reprocessed the public reads (quality trimming at Q25 with fastp, clone calling with MiXCR) and kept in-frame beta chains. A single entry per CDR3 protein holds the most common genes and DNA from its merged rows. What appears here as the V and J calls and clone size reflects TCRdb's work, not the paper's. The sample table holds around 520,000 distinct CDR3 sequences, of which approximately 15% were seen once. Jointly, the top ten make up 15% to 20% of the sample.

The chain is assembled from TRBV19 and TRBJ1-2; a tentative D call is TRBD1 (6 bases match). The receptor was derived from a woman between 18 and 29 years old with Graves' hyperthyroidism. The sample was blood. The encoded CDR3 is CASSIAGGAYGYTF. DNA sequence: TGTGCCAGTAGTATAGCTGGGGGCGCGTATGGCTACACCTTC.